This TCR beta chain was documented in a study of high-grade serous ovarian cancer treatment subgroups. The study's findings and limits: Spatial context was lost because tumors were sequenced in bulk.

Tumor samples were taken before definitive surgery or chemotherapy. This table comes from immunoSEQ multiplex PCR, and its TCRdb copy is limited to in-frame clones, with some not included. This sample yields fewer than 9,500 clones, of which approximately 62% are seen a single time; approximately 5.9% belongs to the top ten. Germline CDR1 is SNHLY and CDR2 is FYNNEI. Trimming removed 4 bases from V and 0 bases from J, with 1 base in between. There are 12 residues in the CDR3. About this clone itself: No antigen is known for it.

The sequencing sample was made of tumor tissue. This receptor was taken from a human donor with high-grade serous ovarian cancer. The rearrangement uses TRBV2 and TRBJ1-3, with D hard to call. CDR3 bases: TGTGCCAGCAGTGGCTCTGGAAACACCATATATTTT. This sequence encodes CASSGSGNTIYF.